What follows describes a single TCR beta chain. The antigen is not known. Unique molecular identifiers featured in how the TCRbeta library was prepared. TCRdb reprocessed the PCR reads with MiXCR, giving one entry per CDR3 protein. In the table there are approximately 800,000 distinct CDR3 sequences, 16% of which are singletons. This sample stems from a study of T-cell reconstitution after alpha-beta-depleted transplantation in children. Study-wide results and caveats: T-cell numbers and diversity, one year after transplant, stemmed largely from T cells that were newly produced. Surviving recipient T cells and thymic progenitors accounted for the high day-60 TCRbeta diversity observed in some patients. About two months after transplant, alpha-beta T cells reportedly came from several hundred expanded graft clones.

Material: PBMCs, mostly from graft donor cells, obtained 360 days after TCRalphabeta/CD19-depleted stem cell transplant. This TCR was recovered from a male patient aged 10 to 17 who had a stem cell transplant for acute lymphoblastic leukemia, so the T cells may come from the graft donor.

CDR3: CASTETGTGHEQYF. The CDR3 DNA sequence: TGTGCCAGTACCGAGACCGGGACAGGACACGAGCAGTACTTC. The chain carries TRBV19 and TRBJ2-7, with 8 bases fitting TRBD1. The germline gives CDR1 LNHDA, CDR2 SQIVND (reference sequence). The ends lost 7 bases at V and 5 bases at J; junction bases unmatched: 10. This CDR3 spans 14 amino acids.